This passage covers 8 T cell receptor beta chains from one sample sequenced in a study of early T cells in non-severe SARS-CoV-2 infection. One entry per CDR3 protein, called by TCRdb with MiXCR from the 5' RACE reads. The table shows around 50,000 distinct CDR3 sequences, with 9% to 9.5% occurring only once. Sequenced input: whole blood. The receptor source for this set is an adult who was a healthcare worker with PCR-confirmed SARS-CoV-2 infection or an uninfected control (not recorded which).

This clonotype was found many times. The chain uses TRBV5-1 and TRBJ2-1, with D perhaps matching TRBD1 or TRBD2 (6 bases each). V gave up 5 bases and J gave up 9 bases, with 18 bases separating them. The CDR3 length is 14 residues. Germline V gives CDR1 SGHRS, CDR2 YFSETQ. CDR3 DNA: TGCGCCAGCAGTTCGGGGGCCTTTCGAGGTGAGCAGTTCTTC. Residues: CASSSGAFRGEQFF.

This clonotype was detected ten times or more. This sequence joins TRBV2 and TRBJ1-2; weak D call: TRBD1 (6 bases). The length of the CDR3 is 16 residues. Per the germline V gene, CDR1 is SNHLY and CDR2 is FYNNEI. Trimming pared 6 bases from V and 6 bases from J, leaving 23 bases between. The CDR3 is CASRVPSAIWGHGYTF. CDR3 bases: TGTGCCAGCAGGGTACCGTCAGCAATTTGGGGGCATGGCTACACCTTC.

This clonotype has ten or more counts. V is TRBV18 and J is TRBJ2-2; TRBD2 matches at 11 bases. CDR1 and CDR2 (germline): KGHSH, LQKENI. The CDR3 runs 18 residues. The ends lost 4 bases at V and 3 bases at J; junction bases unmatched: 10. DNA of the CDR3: TGTGCCAGCTCACGATCCATAGCGGGAGGGCCAGACACCGGGGAGCTGTTTTTT. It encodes CASSRSIAGGPDTGELFF.

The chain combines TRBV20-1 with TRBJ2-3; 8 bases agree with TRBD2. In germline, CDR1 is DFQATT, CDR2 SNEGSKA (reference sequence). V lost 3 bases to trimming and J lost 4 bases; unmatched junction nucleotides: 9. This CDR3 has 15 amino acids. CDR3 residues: CSASLQRGPPDTQYF. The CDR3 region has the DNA TGCAGTGCTAGTCTCCAGCGGGGGCCCCCAGATACGCAGTATTTT.

The CDR3 DNA reads TGTGCCTGGATGCCCCGACGCTCTAGCGGATACACAGATACGCAGTATTTT. Translation gives CAWMPRRSSGYTDTQYF. V is TRBV30 and J is TRBJ2-3; 7 positions agree with TRBD2. The CDR3 has 17 amino acids. In germline, CDR1 is GTSNPN, CDR2 SVGIG (reference sequence). The trim removed 4 bases at V and 2 bases at J, leaving 15 bases unmatched.

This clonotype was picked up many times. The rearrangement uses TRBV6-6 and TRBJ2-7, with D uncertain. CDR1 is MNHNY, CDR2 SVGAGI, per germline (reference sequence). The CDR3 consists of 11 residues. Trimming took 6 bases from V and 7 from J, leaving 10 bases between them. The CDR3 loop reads CASSSLEEQYF. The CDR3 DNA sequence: TGTGCCAGCAGCTCCCTGGAAGAGCAGTACTTC.

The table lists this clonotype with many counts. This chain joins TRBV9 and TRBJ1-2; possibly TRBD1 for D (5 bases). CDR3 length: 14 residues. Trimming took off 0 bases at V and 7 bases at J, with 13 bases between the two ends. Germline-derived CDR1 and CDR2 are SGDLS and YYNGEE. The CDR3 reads CASSVVVGDVGYTF. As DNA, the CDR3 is TGTGCCAGCAGCGTAGTGGTAGGGGATGTTGGCTACACCTTC.

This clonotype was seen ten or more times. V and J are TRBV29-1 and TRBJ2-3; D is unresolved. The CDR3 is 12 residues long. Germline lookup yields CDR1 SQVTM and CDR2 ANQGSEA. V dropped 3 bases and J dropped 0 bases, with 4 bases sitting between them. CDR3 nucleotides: TGCAGCGTTGAGGGGAGCACAGATACGCAGTATTTT. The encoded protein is CSVEGSTDTQYF.